The 19 T cell receptor beta chains below were found in one sample sequenced in a study of T cell responses to AZD1222 COVID-19 vaccine (dated by TCRdb to 2020 to 2023). Explained via the paper, the time point label denotes: baseline before first vaccination. Library preparation used the immunoSEQ multiplex PCR assay. TCRdb took over this immuneACCESS table, retaining in-frame rearrangements with V and J assigned. Such tables are incomplete; in checked studies, under half of the missing clones stem from an unresolved V gene, and the remainder is unexplained. For this sample there are around 110,000 clones; around 88% appear just once. The biggest ten clones account for just over 9.5% of the sample. The sequencing used peripheral blood, collected on day 0 of AZD1222 vaccination. Receptors were obtained from an adult in good health.

This chain links TRBV9 with TRBJ2-2, with 10 positions matching TRBD2. Germline V gene sequence: CDR1 SGDLS, CDR2 YYNGEE. The CDR3 has 16 amino acids. J was trimmed by 5 bases and V by 0 bases; bases with no gene match: 4. The CDR3 DNA follows: TGTGCCAGCAGCGTAGCTCCTAGCGGGAGTACCGGGGAGCTGTTTTTT. Translation gives CASSVAPSGSTGELFF.

CDR3 in DNA: TGTGCCAGCAGCGTGTCTAGTAGCAATCAGCCCCAGCATTTT. As protein: CASSVSSSNQPQHF. This chain uses TRBV9 with TRBJ1-5; D gene ambiguous. V lost 2 bases to trimming and J lost 0 bases, with 6 bases between them. This CDR3 contains 14 residues. CDR1 and CDR2 from the germline V gene are SGDLS and YYNGEE.

The chain recombines TRBV19 with TRBJ2-4, with 9 bases aligning to TRBD1. Germline V CDR1 and CDR2: LNHDA, SQIVND (reference sequence). The length of the CDR3 is 15 residues. J was trimmed by 3 bases and V by 3 bases; bases with no gene match: 3. CDR3 bases: TGTGCCAGTAGTATCGACAGGGGGGGCAAAAACATTCAGTACTTC. Translating it yields CASSIDRGGKNIQYF.

This rearrangement joins TRBV5-1 to TRBJ2-1; 7 nucleotides agree with TRBD2. The CDR3 length is 14 residues. J gave up 8 bases and V 1 base, and 6 bases lay outside the gene matches. Germline values: CDR1 SGHRS, CDR2 YFSETQ. Here the CDR3 DNA reads TGCGCCAGCAGCTTGACAGCGGGAATGGATGAGCAGTTCTTC. It is translated as CASSLTAGMDEQFF.

CDR3 in amino acids: CASSLVGSYEQYF. The DNA for the CDR3 is TGTGCCAGCAGTTTGGTCGGATCCTACGAGCAGTACTTC. V is TRBV27 and J is TRBJ2-7; D remains ambiguous. Trimming took 3 bases from V and 1 from J, leaving 7 bases between them. In germline, CDR1 is MNHEY, CDR2 SMNVEV (reference sequence). This CDR3 region has 13 residues.

In nucleotides, the CDR3 is TGTGCCAGCAGCCCCAACCCTGTCGGTCGGTATGGCTACACCTTC. Amino acids: CASSPNPVGRYGYTF. The gene calls are TRBV14 and TRBJ1-2; no firm D call. Trimming removed 4 bases from V and 5 bases from J, with 17 bases in between. This CDR3 region has 15 residues. Looked up from germline, CDR1 is SGHDN and CDR2 is FVKESK.

The chain uses TRBV9 and TRBJ2-3; D is undetermined. Germline assignment: CDR1 SGDLS and CDR2 YYNGEE. V shed 4 bases and J shed 12 bases, with 21 bases lying between them. This CDR3 is 14 amino acids long. The CDR3 bases are TGTGCCAGCAGCCCTCGAATTGGTACCACGCCCCAGTATTTT. This codes for CASSPRIGTTPQYF.

This chain uses TRBV11-3 with TRBJ2-2, with D uncertain. The V end was cut by 2 bases, the J end by 7 bases, with 8 bases between. CDR3 size: 13 residues. Germline V CDR1 and CDR2: SGHNT, YENEEA. CDR3 nucleotides: TGTGCCAGCAGCTTAAAGGGTGGCGGGGAGCTGTTTTTT. It encodes CASSLKGGGELFF.

The chain is built from TRBV18 and TRBJ1-1; D call uncertain. The CDR3 has 12 amino acids. Germline CDR1 KGHSH, CDR2 LQKENI. The germline V and J ends were trimmed by 2 bases and 8 bases, with 9 bases remaining between them. The CDR3 DNA is TGTGCCAGCTCACCAGTTACAGCCGAAGCTTTCTTT. It yields the protein CASSPVTAEAFF.

The rearrangement links TRBV4-1 to TRBJ2-5; 12 bases align to TRBD2. Losses at the gene ends were 6 bases for V and 6 bases for J; bases not matched to a gene: 2. The germline V gene has CDR1 MGHRA and CDR2 YSYEKL. This CDR3 spans 13 amino acids. CDR3 region: CASRGTSGQTQYF. The CDR3 bases are TGCGCCAGCAGAGGGACTAGCGGGCAGACCCAGTACTTC.

The count of this clone is one. The V and J genes are TRBV30 and TRBJ1-5; D gene ambiguous. This CDR3 is 14 amino acids long. Germline assignment: CDR1 GTSNPN and CDR2 SVGIG (reference sequence). Trimming cost V 1 base and J 7 bases, with 14 bases left between them. As DNA, the CDR3 is TGTGCCTGGAGTGGTGGTTCGAAGGGACAGCCCCAGCATTTT. It is translated as CAWSGGSKGQPQHF.

This chain connects TRBV7-2 to TRBJ1-1; no clear D. Trimming removed 1 base from V and 2 bases from J, with 8 bases in between. The length of the CDR3 is 14 residues. Germline CDR1 reads SGHTA; CDR2 reads FQGNSA. CDR3 DNA: TGTGCCAGCAGCTTAGGAAGATCCAACACTGAAGCTTTCTTT. Encoded protein: CASSLGRSNTEAFF.

The CDR3 bases are TGTGCCAGCAGTGAAACTTATGGCTACACCTTC. Residues: CASSETYGYTF. This chain joins TRBV6-1 and TRBJ1-2; no clear D. CDR3 length: 11 residues. With 2 bases removed from V and 5 bases from J, the gap between germline ends came to 3 bases. The germline CDR1 and CDR2 sequences are MNHNS and SASEGT.

The chain recombines TRBV5-4 with TRBJ1-1; 10 nucleotides agree with TRBD1. J lost 4 bases, V lost 4 bases, and 7 bases had no gene match. The CDR3 loop spans 15 amino acids. Germline V gene sequence: CDR1 SGHNT, CDR2 YYREEE (reference sequence). CDR3 sequence (DNA): TGTGCCAGCAGCGGCCGGGACAGGGGAAGCACTGAAGCTTTCTTT. It codes for CASSGRDRGSTEAFF. Variable domain in full (rest from reference TRBV5-4 and TRBJ1-1): ETGVTQSPTHLIKTRGQQVTLRCSSQSGHNTVSWYQQALGQGPQFIFQYYREEENGRGNFPPRFSGLQFPNYSSELNVNALELDDSALYLCASSGRDRGSTEAFFGQGTRLTVV.

The table lists this clone with a count of one. This chain links TRBV6-5 with TRBJ2-7; D uncertain. Germline V lookup: CDR1 MNHEY, CDR2 SVGAGI. The CDR3 spans 12 residues. Trimming removed 7 bases from V and 2 bases from J, with 9 bases in between. CDR3 DNA: TGTGCCAGCAAGGGTTTTCCCTACGAGCAGTACTTC. Translation gives CASKGFPYEQYF.

This chain uses TRBV6-4 with TRBJ1-1, with D perhaps matching TRBD1 (6 bases). This CDR3 is 14 amino acids long. CDR1 MRHNA and CDR2 SNTAGT come from the germline V gene. V gave up 6 bases and J gave up 1 base, with 12 bases separating them. The CDR3 protein is CASRETGPNTEAFF. CDR3 bases: TGTGCCAGCAGGGAAACAGGGCCGAACACTGAAGCTTTCTTT.

The chain carries TRBV18 and TRBJ1-5; 7 bases fit TRBD1. The CDR3 has 13 amino acids. Looked up from germline, CDR1 is KGHSH and CDR2 is LQKENI. V lost 8 bases and J lost 4; bases outside the gene matches: 5. The CDR3 DNA reads as TGTGCCAGCGCCCAGGGGGAAAATCAGCCCCAGCATTTT. Its translation: CASAQGENQPQHF.

The genes are TRBV30 and TRBJ1-5, with D perhaps matching TRBD1 (5 bases). CDR1 and CDR2 from the germline V gene are GTSNPN and SVGIG (reference sequence). V lost 0 bases, J lost 5 bases, and 5 bases lay in between. The CDR3 contains 12 residues. The CDR3 DNA is TGTGCCTGGAGTGTACAGGATCAGCCCCAGCATTTT. Protein sequence: CAWSVQDQPQHF.

The J gene is TRBJ1-3, the V gene TRBV28; unclear D gene. Trimming cost V 7 bases and J 6 bases, with 16 bases left between them. Germline values: CDR1 MDHEN, CDR2 SYDVKM. CDR3 length equals 14 residues. CDR3 in DNA: TGTGCCAGCACCGGGTTTCCTGCGCAAAACACCATATATTTT. Amino acids: CASTGFPAQNTIYF.